This TCR beta chain stems from a study of blood T cell repertoires in COVID-19. Profiled with immunoSEQ multiplex PCR; TCRdb holds only in-frame clones, not every one. The table shows 300,000 to 500,000 clones, with more than 75% occurring only once. Per the germline V gene, CDR1 is WSHSY and CDR2 is SAAADI. With 6 bases removed from V and 8 bases from J, the gap between germline ends came to 17 bases. The CDR3 extends over 15 amino acids. Participants spanned ages about 18 to 100 years and resided in about 25 US areas. The sequence was obtained from a woman in her twenties or thirties with acute COVID-19. The sequenced material came from PBMCs or T cells enriched from blood (not recorded which). The rearrangement joins TRBV10-2 to TRBJ1-6; D unclear. CDR3 nucleotide sequence: TGCGCCAGCAGAGTCACACCGGCGGAGGATTCACCCCTCCACTTT. Translating it yields CASRVTPAEDSPLHF.